The next 14 T cell receptor beta chains were all read from a single sample in a study of blood T cell repertoires in COVID-19. The method was immunoSEQ multiplex PCR; TCRdb's version includes in-frame clones alone and lacks a portion of them. The sample has around 380,000 clones; approximately 80% are singletons. The specimen sequenced was peripheral blood. The receptor source for this set is a human donor with acute or convalescent COVID-19. The donor label of this sample is uncertain.

The V gene is TRBV20-1, the J gene TRBJ2-1, with a possible D match to TRBD2 (6 bases). CDR1 is DFQATT and CDR2 is SNEGSKA in the germline V gene (reference sequence). V was trimmed by 3 bases and J by 3 bases, leaving 15 bases between them. The CDR3 has 15 residues. The CDR3 region is CSASYRVGGYNEQFF. CDR3 nucleotide sequence: TGCAGTGCTAGTTACCGGGTGGGGGGCTACAATGAGCAGTTCTTC.

This clone occurred a few times. The chain combines TRBV2 with TRBJ2-2; weak D call: TRBD1 (6 bases). Trimming took off 6 bases at V and 4 bases at J, with 18 bases between the two ends. CDR3 length: 16 amino acids. Germline-derived CDR1 and CDR2 are SNHLY and FYNNEI. The CDR3 bases are TGTGCCAGCAGGTCCAGCGCAGGGGCTACCACCGGGGAGCTGTTTTTT. Translating gives CASRSSAGATTGELFF.

The rearrangement uses TRBV28 and TRBJ1-5; TRBD1 agrees at 7 bases. CDR1 MDHEN and CDR2 SYDVKM come from the germline V gene. This CDR3 has 15 residues. The junction had 7 bases not matched to a gene; V was cut back by 2 bases and J by 6 bases. CDR3 bases: TGTGCCAGCAGTTTACTGACAGGGATAGGTCAGCCCCAGCATTTT. Protein sequence: CASSLLTGIGQPQHF.

The V call is TRBV19, the J call TRBJ2-1, with 16 bases fitting TRBD2. J was trimmed by 8 bases and V by 6 bases; bases with no gene match: 4. The CDR3 contains 15 residues. The germline CDR1 and CDR2 sequences are LNHDA and SQIVND (reference sequence). The CDR3 sequence is CASSLGTSGRDEQFF. As DNA, the CDR3 is TGTGCCAGTAGCCTCGGGACTAGCGGGAGGGATGAGCAGTTCTTC.

J is TRBJ1-5 and V is TRBV27; D uncertain. Trimming removed 8 bases at V and 0 bases at J, with 14 bases between. CDR1 is MNHEY, CDR2 SMNVEV, per germline (reference sequence). This CDR3 is built from 15 residues. The CDR3 loop is CASVGEGYSNQPQHF. The CDR3 bases are TGTGCCAGCGTTGGGGAGGGATATAGCAATCAGCCCCAGCATTTT.

The V call is TRBV11-2, the J call TRBJ1-2; 7 positions agree with TRBD1. Trimming took 5 bases from V and 8 from J; bases not matched to a gene: 11. There are 14 residues in the CDR3. The germline V gene has CDR1 SGHAT and CDR2 FQNNGV. Here the CDR3 reads CASSIPTGRRGYTF. CDR3 nucleotides: TGTGCCAGCAGCATCCCGACAGGGAGGCGAGGCTACACCTTC.

This rearrangement joins TRBV21-1 to TRBJ2-7; TRBD1 is the table's D call and was not checked against the DNA. TRBV21-1 is a recognized pseudogene. The CDR3 has 17 amino acids. The CDR3, as DNA: TGTGCCAGCAGCAAAGCGCGCACAGGGGAAAACTTTTACGAGCAGTACTTC. Protein sequence: CASSKARTGENFYEQYF.

The rearrangement uses TRBV4-1 and TRBJ2-1; tentative D call: TRBD1 (7 bases). Between the trimmed V and J ends, which lost 7 bases and 9 bases, there was a span of 19 bases. Looked up from germline, CDR1 is MGHRA and CDR2 is YSYEKL. The CDR3 runs 14 residues. CDR3 in amino acids: CASTNTGEASEQFF. The DNA of the CDR3 is TGCGCCAGCACTAATACAGGGGAGGCTAGTGAGCAGTTCTTC.

This rearrangement joins TRBV19 to TRBJ2-1; weak D call: TRBD1 (6 bases). The germline CDR1 and CDR2 sequences are LNHDA and SQIVND (reference sequence). The CDR3 length is 15 residues. Trimming shortened V by 3 bases and J by 1 base, and 10 bases separated the two germline ends. The CDR3 DNA reads TGTGCCAGTAGTATCTACCAGGGGTCCTACAATGAGCAGTTCTTC. Amino acid sequence: CASSIYQGSYNEQFF.

This clone has a handful of counts. Other DNA sequences within the sample encode an identical CDR3. The chain is built from TRBV5-1 and TRBJ2-2, with D possibly being TRBD2 (5 bases). Looked up from germline, CDR1 is SGHRS and CDR2 is YFSETQ. CDR3 length equals 12 residues. V was clipped by 5 bases and J by 5 bases, with 7 bases between them. The CDR3 DNA follows: TGCGCCAGCAGGAGGGATACCGGGGAGCTGTTTTTT. This gives the protein CASRRDTGELFF.

V usage is TRBV27 and J usage is TRBJ2-2, with TRBD1 identical over 8 bases. The CDR3 runs 15 residues. The junction had 8 bases not matched to a gene; V was cut back by 6 bases and J by 5 bases. In germline, CDR1 is MNHEY, CDR2 SMNVEV (reference sequence). The CDR3, as DNA: TGTGCCAGCAGAGGGGCAGGGGGCGCGACCGGGGAGCTGTTTTTT. It encodes CASRGAGGATGELFF.

This chain uses TRBV6-6 with TRBJ2-1; 10 bases are shared with TRBD2. This CDR3 spans 15 amino acids. CDR1 and CDR2 from the germline V gene are MNHNY and SVGAGI (reference sequence). Losses at the gene ends were 5 bases for V and 8 bases for J; bases not matched to a gene: 9. CDR3 region: CASSEHSGGQDEQFF. The DNA for the CDR3 is TGTGCCAGCAGTGAGCATAGCGGGGGGCAAGATGAGCAGTTCTTC.

CDR3 loop: CASSQQGRSGNTIYF. In nucleotides, the CDR3 is TGTGCCAGCAGCCAACAGGGGCGCTCTGGAAACACCATATATTTT. The chain combines TRBV6-6 with TRBJ1-3; 7 bases fit TRBD1. CDR3 size: 15 residues. Per the germline V gene, CDR1 is MNHNY and CDR2 is SVGAGI (reference sequence). V lost 6 bases and J lost 0; bases outside the gene matches: 5.

The V gene is TRBV12-3 or TRBV12-4, the J gene TRBJ2-3; D is undetermined. The CDR3 loop spans 12 amino acids. The ends were cut back, 2 bases at V and 5 bases at J, with 5 bases in the middle. The CDR3 sequence: CASSLIRDTQYF. The CDR3 DNA follows: TGTGCCAGCAGTTTAATCCGAGATACGCAGTATTTT.